This entry lists 22 T cell receptor beta chains sequenced from one sample in a study of vaccination and CD4 T cells after COVID-19. For these receptors, no antigen is known. Sequenced with the Oncomine TCR Beta short-read assay was DNA taken from cultured CD4+ T cells. TCRdb itself ran the PCR reads through MiXCR, one entry per CDR3 protein. The sample includes 3,500 to 4,500 distinct CDR3 sequences, roughly 13% seen only once; the top ten take 15% to 20%. The sample's treatment: approximately 9-day PBMC culture with coronavirus spike peptide pools or control peptides (ViraFEST assay). The material sequenced was CD4+ T cells from blood, cultured in vitro. The receptor source for this set is a human donor who had recovered from COVID-19.

In its sample, this clonotype was seen a few times. The chain links TRBV3-1 to TRBJ2-7; D is possibly TRBD1 (7 bases). Germline V CDR1 and CDR2: LGHDT, YNNKEL (reference sequence). Between the trimmed V and J ends, which lost 1 base and 4 bases, there was a span of 14 bases. The length of the CDR3 is 15 residues. The CDR3 coding sequence is TGTGCCAGCAGCCAAGGTTGGAGGGGGCAGTACGAGCAGTACTTC. Translated, it gives CASSQGWRGQYEQYF.

This clonotype was counted between two and nine times. The chain couples TRBV6-1 to TRBJ2-7, with D tentatively TRBD2 (6 bases). The V gene lost 6 bases and the J gene lost 0 bases, with 12 bases spanning the gap. Germline lookup yields CDR1 MNHNS and CDR2 SASEGT. CDR3 length: 14 residues. CDR3 DNA sequence: TGTGCCAGCAGCCGCCTGGGGGGCTCCTACGAGCAGTACTTC. Its protein is CASSRLGGSYEQYF.

This clonotype was seen a handful of times. J is TRBJ1-1 and V is TRBV29-1, with TRBD1 identical over 9 bases. Germline CDR1 is SQVTM and CDR2 is ANQGSEA. This CDR3 is built from 12 residues. With V trimmed by 5 bases and J by 5 bases, 3 bases remained unmatched. CDR3: CSVQTGGTEAFF. CDR3 DNA: TGCAGCGTTCAGACAGGGGGAACTGAAGCTTTCTTT.

The rearrangement joins TRBV19 to TRBJ1-1, with D unresolved. CDR1 and CDR2 (germline): LNHDA, SQIVND (reference sequence). Between the trimmed V and J ends, which lost 11 bases and 1 base, there was a span of 20 bases. The CDR3 spans 15 residues. CDR3 bases: TGTGCCCCCCTAAGCGGGGAGAAGGGGAACACTGAAGCTTTCTTT. Amino acid sequence: CAPLSGEKGNTEAFF.

The chain combines TRBV14 with TRBJ2-7; possibly TRBD1 for D (5 bases). V was clipped by 4 bases and J by 0 bases, with 13 bases between them. From germline, CDR1 is SGHDN and CDR2 FVKESK. The CDR3 has 15 amino acids. The CDR3 here is CASSPGDSSSYEQYF. The CDR3 DNA sequence: TGTGCCAGCAGCCCCGGAGACAGTAGCTCCTACGAGCAGTACTTC.

In its sample, this clonotype was seen a few times. J is TRBJ2-2 and V is TRBV5-1, with 7 bases aligning to TRBD1. The germline V gene encodes CDR1 SGHRS and CDR2 YFSETQ. V was pared by 3 bases and J by 4 bases, with 6 bases of the junction left unmatched. The CDR3 contains 15 residues. DNA of the CDR3: TGCGCCAGCAGCTCCGACAGGGTTGGCACCGGGGAGCTGTTTTTT. Translation gives CASSSDRVGTGELFF.

V is TRBV5-1 and J is TRBJ2-5, with no clear D. The ends were cut back, 0 bases at V and 4 bases at J, with 10 bases in the middle. CDR3 length equals 14 residues. CDR1 and CDR2 (germline): SGHRS, YFSETQ. DNA of the CDR3: TGCGCCAGCAGCTTGGTGGGATGGGGAGAGACCCAGTACTTC. Translated, it gives CASSLVGWGETQYF.

The rearrangement links TRBV6-5 to TRBJ2-7; no firm D call. Germline V gives CDR1 MNHEY, CDR2 SVGAGI. The CDR3 runs 18 residues. V was trimmed by 0 bases and J by 0 bases, leaving 18 bases between them. The CDR3 is CASSYSTVTGRSSYEQYF. The CDR3, as DNA: TGTGCCAGCAGTTACTCGACGGTCACTGGAAGGAGCTCCTACGAGCAGTACTTC.

Of note for this clonotype: A read error may account for a junction end that differs from germline. The chain links TRBV7-8 to TRBJ2-6, with D perhaps TRBD1 (6 bases). Germline V CDR1 and CDR2: SGHVS, FQNEAQ. The CDR3 totals 17 residues. The CDR3 nucleotides are TGTGCCAGCAGCTTACCGACAGGTTACTCTGGGGCCAACGCCCTGACTTTC. It codes for CASSLPTGYSGANALTF.

This clonotype showed up just a few times. The chain links TRBV7-9 to TRBJ1-2; D may be TRBD1 (6 bases). CDR1 SEHNR and CDR2 FQNEAQ come from the germline V gene (reference sequence). There are 20 residues in the CDR3. V shed 7 bases and J shed 4 bases, with 34 bases lying between them. The DNA of the CDR3 is TGTGCCAGCACCCCTCCTCCTAGTAGATTCAAGACAGGACCGACCTATGGCTACACCTTC. It specifies CASTPPPSRFKTGPTYGYTF.

Relative to its sample, this clonotype is medium-sized. The chain joins TRBV2 to TRBJ2-1, with D possibly being TRBD1 (5 bases). The CDR3 length is 13 residues. V lost 7 bases, J lost 4 bases, and 11 bases lay in between. Germline values: CDR1 SNHLY, CDR2 FYNNEI. As DNA, the CDR3 is TGTGCCAGCAAAGCCAGGGTTTACAATGAGCAGTTCTTC. The encoded protein is CASKARVYNEQFF.

CDR3 region: CASSPRGRNEQFF. The CDR3 region has the DNA TGTGCCAGCAGCCCCCGGGGAAGGAATGAGCAGTTCTTC. This chain joins TRBV9 and TRBJ2-1, with D perhaps matching TRBD2 (5 bases). The CDR3 extends over 13 amino acids. From germline, CDR1 is SGDLS and CDR2 YYNGEE. Trimming left V 4 bases short and J 7 bases short, with 12 bases between.

This sequence joins TRBV2 and TRBJ1-1, with 8 bases lining up with TRBD1. This CDR3 spans 14 amino acids. Looked up from germline, CDR1 is SNHLY and CDR2 is FYNNEI. V lost 5 bases, J lost 8 bases, and 10 bases stayed unmatched. In DNA form, the CDR3 reads TGTGCCAGCAGTTCCCGAGGACAGGGATTAGAAGCTTTCTTT. Encoded protein: CASSSRGQGLEAFF.

The chain links TRBV5-4 to TRBJ1-1; 9 bases align to TRBD1. V gave up 5 bases and J gave up 5 bases; unmatched junction bases: 7. This CDR3 spans 14 amino acids. CDR1 is SGHNT, CDR2 YYREEE, per germline (reference sequence). This CDR3 is CASRGTGSRTEAFF. The CDR3 region has the DNA TGTGCCAGCAGGGGGACAGGGAGTCGTACTGAAGCTTTCTTT.

The gene calls are TRBV5-4 and TRBJ2-7, with D unclear. The CDR3 sequence is 13 residues long. In germline, CDR1 is SGHNT, CDR2 YYREEE (reference sequence). Trimming left V 2 bases short and J 4 bases short, with 10 bases between. The DNA for the CDR3 is TGTGCCAGCAGCTTCTCCCCGTGGTACGAGCAGTACTTC. Protein sequence: CASSFSPWYEQYF.

This clonotype was found a few times. This chain links TRBV3-1 with TRBJ2-7, with TRBD2 as a possible D gene (5 bases). The CDR3 has 13 amino acids. The V end was cut by 3 bases, the J end by 2 bases, with 8 bases between. The germline V gene encodes CDR1 LGHDT and CDR2 YNNKEL (reference sequence). In nucleotides, the CDR3 is TGTGCCAGCAGCCAGTACGGGACCTACGAGCAGTACTTC. Amino acid sequence: CASSQYGTYEQYF.

By sample share, this clonotype is medium-sized. J is TRBJ1-1 and V is TRBV10-3; 7 bases align to TRBD1. Looked up from germline, CDR1 is ENHRY and CDR2 is SYGVKD. V gave up 9 bases and J gave up 2 bases; unmatched junction bases: 6. The CDR3 contains 13 residues. In DNA form, the CDR3 reads TGTGCCATAGCTAGGACAGGTAACACTGAAGCTTTCTTT. It codes for CAIARTGNTEAFF.

By share of the sample, this clonotype is medium-sized. The gene calls are TRBV7-9 and TRBJ1-1; 8 positions agree with TRBD1. This CDR3 region has 12 residues. Per the germline V gene, CDR1 is SEHNR and CDR2 is FQNEAQ (reference sequence). The V gene end was trimmed by 5 bases and the J gene end by 7 bases; junction bases not matched to a gene: 3. The CDR3 reads CASSDRGNEAFF. In DNA, the CDR3 is TGTGCCAGCAGCGACAGGGGCAATGAAGCTTTCTTT.

Only a few counts were recorded for this clonotype. This chain joins TRBV12-3 or TRBV12-4 and TRBJ1-6, with 8 bases aligning to TRBD1. The trim removed 5 bases at V and 3 bases at J, leaving 6 bases unmatched. This CDR3 has 16 amino acids. Here the CDR3 reads CASSPPGQGYNSPLHF. CDR3 nucleotides: TGTGCCAGCAGTCCCCCCGGACAGGGCTATAATTCACCCCTCCACTTT.

This clonotype occurred a few times. The V gene is TRBV5-5, the J gene TRBJ1-6; D not certain. The CDR3 is made up of 15 amino acids. The germline V gene has CDR1 SGHKS and CDR2 YYEKEE (reference sequence). Trimming cost V 4 bases and J 7 bases, with 15 bases left between them. The CDR3 sequence is CASSLSGMRNSPLHF. CDR3 DNA sequence: TGTGCCAGCAGCCTATCCGGGATGCGGAATTCACCCCTCCACTTT.

This clonotype is labeled as medium-sized. V is TRBV20-1 and J is TRBJ1-3; D is unresolved. Germline V CDR1 and CDR2: DFQATT, SNEGSKA (reference sequence). CDR3 length equals 13 residues. Trimming took 3 bases from V and 1 from J, leaving 7 bases between them. The CDR3 region is CSARGESGNTIYF. The CDR3 nucleotides read TGCAGTGCTAGGGGCGAATCTGGAAACACCATATATTTT.

This clonotype has only a few counts. The chain employs TRBV7-9 and TRBJ2-3; D may be TRBD2 (5 bases). This CDR3 comprises 14 residues. The germline V gene has CDR1 SEHNR and CDR2 FQNEAQ (reference sequence). With 5 bases removed from V and 4 bases from J, the gap between germline ends came to 13 bases. The CDR3 sequence: CASSITGSPDTQYF. The DNA of the CDR3 is TGTGCCAGCAGCATTACGGGGTCACCAGATACGCAGTATTTT.